One and the same sample provided the 5 T cell receptor beta chains below, sequenced in a study of T cell changes during pregnancy in multiple sclerosis. The method was immunoSEQ multiplex PCR; TCRdb's version includes in-frame clones alone and lacks a portion of them. The sample yields about 100,000 clones, 92% seen once. The sequenced sample was peripheral blood, obtained after pregnancy. All receptors come from a female donor with multiple sclerosis, enrolled in a pregnancy study.

In DNA form, the CDR3 reads TGTGCCTGGAGTGTTATGAGGGGGTACAATGAGCAGTTCTTC. This gives the protein CAWSVMRGYNEQFF. This rearrangement joins TRBV30 to TRBJ2-1; a possible D gene is TRBD1 (6 bases). This CDR3 comprises 14 residues. Germline V CDR1 and CDR2: GTSNPN, SVGIG (reference sequence). Trimming took 0 bases from V and 4 from J, leaving 10 bases between them.

The chain recombines TRBV11-1 with TRBJ2-3, with TRBD2 identical over 9 bases. Germline CDR1 and CDR2: SGHAT and FQDESV (reference sequence). The junction had 9 bases not matched to a gene; V was cut back by 1 base and J by 7 bases. The CDR3 covers 16 residues. As DNA, the CDR3 is TGTGCCAGCAGCTTAGGAGGGGTAGCGGGGGCGAATACGCAGTATTTT. The encoded protein is CASSLGGVAGANTQYF.

The genes are TRBV25-1 and TRBJ2-2; maybe TRBD1 (6 bases). CDR1 is MGHDK and CDR2 is SYGVNS in the germline V gene. The CDR3 is 14 amino acids. The germline V and J ends were trimmed by 10 bases and 6 bases, with 18 bases remaining between them. The CDR3 DNA reads as TGTGCCACCCAGATGGACAGCTTCCCCGGGGAGCTGTTTTTT. Translation gives CATQMDSFPGELFF.

This chain joins TRBV6-1 and TRBJ2-3; 7 bases are shared with TRBD1. J was trimmed by 8 bases and V by 6 bases; bases with no gene match: 8. CDR3 size: 13 residues. Germline V gives CDR1 MNHNS, CDR2 SASEGT. The CDR3 DNA is TGTGCCAGCAGGGAACAGGGGATGGGTACGCAGTATTTT. It yields the protein CASREQGMGTQYF.

J is TRBJ1-2 and V is TRBV7-6; 8 positions match TRBD1. V shed 4 bases and J 8 bases; nucleotides not matched to a gene: 6. Germline-derived CDR1 and CDR2 are SGHVS and FNYEAQ. The CDR3 is made up of 13 amino acids. The CDR3 DNA is TGTGCCAGCAGCTCCGGACAGGGTTTGGGCTACACCTTC. Translating it yields CASSSGQGLGYTF.